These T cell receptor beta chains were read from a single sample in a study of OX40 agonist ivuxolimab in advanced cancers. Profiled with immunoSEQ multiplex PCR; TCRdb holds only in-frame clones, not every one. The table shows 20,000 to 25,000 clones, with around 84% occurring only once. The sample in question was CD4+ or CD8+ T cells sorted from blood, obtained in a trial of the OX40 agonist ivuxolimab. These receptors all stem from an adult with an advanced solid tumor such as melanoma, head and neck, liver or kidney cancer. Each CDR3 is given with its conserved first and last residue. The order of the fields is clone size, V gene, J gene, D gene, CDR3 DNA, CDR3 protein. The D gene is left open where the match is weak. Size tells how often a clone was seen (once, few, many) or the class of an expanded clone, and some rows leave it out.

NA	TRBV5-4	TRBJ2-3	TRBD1	TGTGCCAGCAGCTCCCGGGACAGGTACACAGATACGCAGTATTTT	CASSSRDRYTDTQYF
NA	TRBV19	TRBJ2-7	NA	TGTGCCAGTAGTATTTCCTCGGCTAGCGCCGCCAGGGAGCAGTACTTC	CASSISSASAAREQYF
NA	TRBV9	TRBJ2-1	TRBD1	TGTGCCAGCAGTAGCCCGGGACAGACCTACAATGAGCAGTTCTTC	CASSSPGQTYNEQFF
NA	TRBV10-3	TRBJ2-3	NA	TGTGCCATCAGTGAGTCAAGCCCCAGCACAGATACGCAGTATTTT	CAISESSPSTDTQYF
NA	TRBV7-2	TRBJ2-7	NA	TGTGCCAGCAGCCTCGTAAGGGGGTCTGTGTGGTCCTACGAGCAGTACTTC	CASSLVRGSVWSYEQYF
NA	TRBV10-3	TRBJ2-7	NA	TGTGCCACAACCCGGGACCTGAATTACGAGCAGTACTTC	CATTRDLNYEQYF
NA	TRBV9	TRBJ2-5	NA	TGTGCCAGCAGCGTCCTTCTCGGAGGGGGGCAAGAGACCCAGTACTTC	CASSVLLGGGQETQYF
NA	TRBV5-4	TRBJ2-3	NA	TGTGCCAGCAGCTTGGAACCGGACGTCGGCACGCAGTATTTT	CASSLEPDVGTQYF
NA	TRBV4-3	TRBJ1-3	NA	TGCGCCAGCAGGCCCGGGTTAGCAACTGGAAACACCATATATTTT	CASRPGLATGNTIYF
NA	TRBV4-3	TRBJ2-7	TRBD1	TGCGCCAGCAGCTTACACAGGGGCCCTTCCTACGAGCAGTACTTC	CASSLHRGPSYEQYF
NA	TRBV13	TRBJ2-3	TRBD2	TGTGCCAGCAGCTTGGGGGGGTACACAGATACGCAGTATTTT	CASSLGGYTDTQYF
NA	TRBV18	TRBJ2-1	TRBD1	TGTGCCAGCTCACCGTCAAGGGGGCTCTACAATGAGCAGTTCTTC	CASSPSRGLYNEQFF
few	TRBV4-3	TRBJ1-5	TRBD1	TGCGCCAGCAGCCAAGGACAGGGGGCGGGGCAGCCCCAGCATTTT	CASSQGQGAGQPQHF
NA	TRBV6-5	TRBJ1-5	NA	TGTGCCAGCAGTTCTAGGACGGGAAATCAGCCCCAGCATTTT	CASSSRTGNQPQHF
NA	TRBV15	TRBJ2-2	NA	TGTGCCACCAGCAGAGATCTAACCGGGGAGCTGTTTTTT	CATSRDLTGELFF
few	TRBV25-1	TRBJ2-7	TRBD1	TGTGCCAGCAGTGAATCTTGGGACAGGGCCAAGCAGTACTTC	CASSESWDRAKQYF
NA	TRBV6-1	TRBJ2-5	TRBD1	TGTGCCAGTCGACAGGGGGCTGGGTTGGAGACCCAGTACTTC	CASRQGAGLETQYF
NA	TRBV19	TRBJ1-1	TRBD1	TGTGCCAGTAGTCGGGCTCGGACAGGGAATCGGAACACTGAAGCTTTCTTT	CASSRARTGNRNTEAFF
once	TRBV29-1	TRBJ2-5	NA	TGCAGCGTCGGGACAGAGCGGGGAGGGACCCAGTACTTC	CSVGTERGGTQYF
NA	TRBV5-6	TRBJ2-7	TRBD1	TGTGCCAGCAGCTGGGACAGGGTCCACGAGCAGTACTTC	CASSWDRVHEQYF
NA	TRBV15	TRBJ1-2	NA	TGTGCCACCAGCAGAGACAGAAACTATGGCTACACCTTC	CATSRDRNYGYTF
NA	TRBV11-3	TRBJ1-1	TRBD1	TGTGCCAGCAGCCGAGCTACAGGGGCGAACACTGAAGCTTTCTTT	CASSRATGANTEAFF
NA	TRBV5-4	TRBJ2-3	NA	TGTGCCAGCACTAACAGGGCCCCTGGAACAGATACGCAGTATTTT	CASTNRAPGTDTQYF
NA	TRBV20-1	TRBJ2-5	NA	TGCAGTGCTAGAGATTTCGAGACCCAGTACTTC	CSARDFETQYF
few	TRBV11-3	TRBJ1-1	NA	TGTGCCAGCAGCTTAGCGGGGGTCGGCGACACTGAAGCTTTCTTT	CASSLAGVGDTEAFF
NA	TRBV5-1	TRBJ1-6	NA	TGCGCCAGCAGTTTAACCGGGACCTCTTCACCCCTCCACTTT	CASSLTGTSSPLHF
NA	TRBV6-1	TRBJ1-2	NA	TGTGCCAGCAGTGTCTCCGGGGGAATGAACTATGGCTACACCTTC	CASSVSGGMNYGYTF
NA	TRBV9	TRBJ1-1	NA	TGTGCCAGCAGCGTGGGCACTTCGAACACTGAAGCTTTCTTT	CASSVGTSNTEAFF
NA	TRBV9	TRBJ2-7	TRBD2	TGTGCCAGCAGCGAGGGACTAGCGGGGTTACCAACCTACGAGCAGTACTTC	CASSEGLAGLPTYEQYF
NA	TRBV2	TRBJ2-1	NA	TGTGCCAGCGGGGGGCCCAATGAGCAGTTCTTC	CASGGPNEQFF
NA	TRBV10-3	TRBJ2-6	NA	TGTGCCATCAGGCCGAGCTCTGGGGCCAACGTCCTGACTTTC	CAIRPSSGANVLTF
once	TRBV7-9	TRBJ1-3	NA	TGTGCCAGCAGCTTCCGGGGGGAAGCTGGAAACACCATATATTTT	CASSFRGEAGNTIYF
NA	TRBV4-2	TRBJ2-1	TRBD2	TGTGCCAGCAGCCAAGGGCTAGCGGCTTACAATGAGCAGTTCTTC	CASSQGLAAYNEQFF
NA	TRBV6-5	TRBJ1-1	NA	TGTGCCAGCAGTTACACAGGGCAGAACACTGAAGCTTTCTTT	CASSYTGQNTEAFF
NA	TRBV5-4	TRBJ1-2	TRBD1	TGTGCCAGCAGCTCGTTTGGGACAGGCAGTAACTATGGCTACACCTTC	CASSSFGTGSNYGYTF
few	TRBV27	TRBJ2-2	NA	TGTGCCACCACACCCGCAGGGAATCGGGAGCTGTTTTTT	CATTPAGNRELFF
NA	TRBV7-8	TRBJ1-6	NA	TGTGCCAGCAGCTTTTCCCCGGCGAGCTCCTATAATTCACCCCTCCACTTT	CASSFSPASSYNSPLHF
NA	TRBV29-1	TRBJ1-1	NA	TGCAGCGTCCGCACAGGGTCAGCCCGGGCGGAAGCTTTCTTT	CSVRTGSARAEAFF
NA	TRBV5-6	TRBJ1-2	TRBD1	TGTGCCAGCAGCTTAGGGTGGGGCACAGGGGGACGGGTTAACTATGGCTACACCTTC	CASSLGWGTGGRVNYGYTF
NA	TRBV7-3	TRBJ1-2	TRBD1	TGTGCCAGCAGCTTATCCGGGACAGGACCTTATGGCTACACCTTC	CASSLSGTGPYGYTF
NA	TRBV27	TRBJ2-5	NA	TGTGCCAGCAGTGTCCAGGGGCGGGTAGAGGAGACCCAGTACTTC	CASSVQGRVEETQYF